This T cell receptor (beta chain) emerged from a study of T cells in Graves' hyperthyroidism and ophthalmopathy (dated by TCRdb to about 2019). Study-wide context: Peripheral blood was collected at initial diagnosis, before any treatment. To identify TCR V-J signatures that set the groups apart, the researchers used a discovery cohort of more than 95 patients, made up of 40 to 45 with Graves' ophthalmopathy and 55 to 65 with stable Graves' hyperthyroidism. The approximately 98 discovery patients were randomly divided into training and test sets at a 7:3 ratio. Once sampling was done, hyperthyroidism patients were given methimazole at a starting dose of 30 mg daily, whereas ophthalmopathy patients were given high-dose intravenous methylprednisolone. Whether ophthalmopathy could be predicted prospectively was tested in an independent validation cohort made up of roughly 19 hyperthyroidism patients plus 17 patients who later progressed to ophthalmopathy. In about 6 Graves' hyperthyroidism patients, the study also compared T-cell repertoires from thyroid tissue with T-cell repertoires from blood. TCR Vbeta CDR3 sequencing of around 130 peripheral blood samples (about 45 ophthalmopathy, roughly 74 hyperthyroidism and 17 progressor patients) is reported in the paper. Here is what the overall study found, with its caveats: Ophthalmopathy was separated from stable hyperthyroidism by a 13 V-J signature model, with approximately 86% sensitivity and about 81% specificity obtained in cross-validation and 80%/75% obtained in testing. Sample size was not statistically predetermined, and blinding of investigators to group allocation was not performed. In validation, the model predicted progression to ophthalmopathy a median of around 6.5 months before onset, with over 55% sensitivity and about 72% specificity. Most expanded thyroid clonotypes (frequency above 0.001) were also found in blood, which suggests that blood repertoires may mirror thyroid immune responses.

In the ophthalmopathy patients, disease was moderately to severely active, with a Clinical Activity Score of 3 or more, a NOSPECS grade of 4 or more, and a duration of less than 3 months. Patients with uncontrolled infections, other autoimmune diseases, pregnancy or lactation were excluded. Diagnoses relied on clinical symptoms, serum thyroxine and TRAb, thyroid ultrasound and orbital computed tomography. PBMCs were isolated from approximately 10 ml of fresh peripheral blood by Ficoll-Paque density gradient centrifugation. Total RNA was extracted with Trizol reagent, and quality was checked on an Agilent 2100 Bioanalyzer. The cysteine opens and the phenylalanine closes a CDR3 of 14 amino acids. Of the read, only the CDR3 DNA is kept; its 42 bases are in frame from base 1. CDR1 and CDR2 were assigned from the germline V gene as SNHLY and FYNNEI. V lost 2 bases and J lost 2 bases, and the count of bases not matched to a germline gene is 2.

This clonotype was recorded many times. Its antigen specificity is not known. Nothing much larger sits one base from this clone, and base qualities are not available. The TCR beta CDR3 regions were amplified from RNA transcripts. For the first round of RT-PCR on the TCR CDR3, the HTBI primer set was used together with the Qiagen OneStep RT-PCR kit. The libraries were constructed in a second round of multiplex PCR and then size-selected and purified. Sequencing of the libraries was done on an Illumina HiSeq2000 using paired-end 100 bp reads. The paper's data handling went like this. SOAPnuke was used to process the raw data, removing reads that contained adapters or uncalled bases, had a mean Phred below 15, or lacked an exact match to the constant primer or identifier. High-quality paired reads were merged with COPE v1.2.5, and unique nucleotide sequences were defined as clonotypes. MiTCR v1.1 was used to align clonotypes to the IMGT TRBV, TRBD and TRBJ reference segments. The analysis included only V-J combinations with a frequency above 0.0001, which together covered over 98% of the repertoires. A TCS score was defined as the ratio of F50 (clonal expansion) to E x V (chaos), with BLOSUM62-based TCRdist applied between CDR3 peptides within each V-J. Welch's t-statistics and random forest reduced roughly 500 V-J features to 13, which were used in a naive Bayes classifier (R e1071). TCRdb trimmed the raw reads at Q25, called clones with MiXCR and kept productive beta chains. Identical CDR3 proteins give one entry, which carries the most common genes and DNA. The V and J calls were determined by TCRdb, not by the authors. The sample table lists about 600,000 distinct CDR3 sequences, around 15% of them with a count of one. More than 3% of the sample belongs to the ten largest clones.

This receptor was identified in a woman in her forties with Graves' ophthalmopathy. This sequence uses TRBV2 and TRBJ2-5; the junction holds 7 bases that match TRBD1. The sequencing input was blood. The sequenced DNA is TGTGCCAGCAGTGAACGGGACAGACAAGAGACCCAGTACTTC. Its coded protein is CASSERDRQETQYF.